Below, 16 T cell receptor beta chains from the same sample are listed, as sequenced in a study of post-analysis software for immune sequencing data. Their antigen targets remain unknown. The authors incorporated unique molecular identifiers into the TCR beta cDNA libraries. TCRdb re-called the PCR reads through MiXCR, storing one row per CDR3 protein. The sample lists more than 500,000 distinct CDR3 sequences, 34% seen once, with 4.5% to 7.5% in the top ten. Study results and limitations: Several TRBV segments were more frequent in patients than controls; TRBV5-6, TRBV5-1 and TRBV20-1 belonged to this group.

Specimen: blood. Source of these receptors: a girl between 2 and 17 years old with multiple sclerosis.

The rearrangement links TRBV7-9 to TRBJ2-1; D may be TRBD2 (5 bases). This CDR3 region has 12 residues. The germline V and J ends were trimmed by 5 bases and 8 bases, with 10 bases remaining between them. The germline CDR1 and CDR2 sequences are SEHNR and FQNEAQ (reference sequence). CDR3 protein: CASSPRRDEQFF. DNA for the CDR3: TGTGCCAGCAGCCCGCGGCGGGATGAGCAGTTCTTC.

With respect to this clonotype: One end of the junction varies from germline; a read error may be responsible. CDR3 bases: TGCAGTGTTAGAGTTAACCCAAGGGACACTGGCTACAATGAGCAGTTCTTC. It codes for CSVRVNPRDTGYNEQFF. The gene calls are TRBV20-1 and TRBJ2-1, with D possibly being TRBD1 (6 bases). The CDR3 contains 17 residues. The germline CDR1 and CDR2 sequences are DFQATT and SNEGSKA (reference sequence).

The chain joins TRBV2 to TRBJ2-1; unclear D gene. This CDR3 has 13 residues. V shed 4 bases and J shed 10 bases, with 14 bases lying between them. The germline V gene has CDR1 SNHLY and CDR2 FYNNEI. The CDR3 spells CASSVLWEREQFF. The CDR3 bases are TGTGCCAGCAGTGTTTTGTGGGAAAGGGAGCAGTTCTTC.

A few counts support this clonotype. This chain connects TRBV28 to TRBJ2-5; TRBD1 matches at 8 bases. The CDR3 extends over 14 amino acids. Looked up from germline, CDR1 is MDHEN and CDR2 is SYDVKM. Trimming removed 6 bases from V and 4 bases from J; junction bases left unmatched: 7. The CDR3 bases are TGTGCCAGCAGGTTGACAGGGGCTGGAGAGACCCAGTACTTC. Its translation: CASRLTGAGETQYF.

This clonotype was observed a few times. The chain recombines TRBV28 with TRBJ2-7; D is undetermined. The ends were cut back, 3 bases at V and 6 bases at J, with 12 bases in the middle. The CDR3 totals 13 residues. Germline CDR1 is MDHEN and CDR2 is SYDVKM. The CDR3 here is CASSLLGYGEQYF. The CDR3 bases are TGTGCCAGCAGTTTGTTAGGGTACGGCGAGCAGTACTTC.

This clonotype was counted a few times. V gene TRBV24-1 combines with J gene TRBJ2-7; either TRBD1 or TRBD2 may supply D (6 bases each). The CDR3 covers 16 residues. Germline values: CDR1 KGHDR, CDR2 SFDVKD. The V end lost 0 bases, the J end lost 4 bases, and 15 bases lay between the germline ends. The CDR3 protein is CATSDLRGPLEYEQYF. The CDR3 DNA reads TGTGCCACCAGTGATTTGCGGGGGCCTCTTGAATACGAGCAGTACTTC.

This chain joins TRBV29-1 and TRBJ2-3; D call uncertain. CDR3 length equals 10 residues. The germline V gene has CDR1 SQVTM and CDR2 ANQGSEA. The CDR3, as DNA: TGCTGCGGAATCACAGATACGCAGTATTTT. Translating it yields CCGITDTQYF.

The rearrangement joins TRBV20-1 to TRBJ2-1; 8 bases line up with TRBD1. The V gene's germline CDR1 is DFQATT and CDR2 SNEGSKA (reference sequence). This CDR3 comprises 14 residues. V dropped 3 bases and J dropped 6; count of bases not matched to a gene: 7. The CDR3 DNA is TGCAGTGCTAGGGGTCAGGGGGCGCCCAATGAGCAGTTCTTC. Its translation: CSARGQGAPNEQFF.

This clonotype was observed a few times. J is TRBJ1-1 and V is TRBV11-2; TRBD1 aligns across 12 bases. Looked up from germline, CDR1 is SGHAT and CDR2 is FQNNGV. V lost 2 bases, J lost 0 bases, and 4 bases stayed unmatched. The CDR3 extends over 17 amino acids. The CDR3 spells CASSLRDRGPMNTEAFF. The DNA of the CDR3 is TGTGCCAGCAGCTTACGGGACAGGGGGCCAATGAACACTGAAGCTTTCTTT.

The V and J genes are TRBV5-6 and TRBJ2-1; the D is unclear. The V and J ends lost 3 bases and 10 bases respectively, with 17 bases between them. The CDR3 covers 14 residues. Germline V gene sequence: CDR1 SGHDT, CDR2 YYEEEE. The CDR3 loop is CASSCDLGGLEQFF. DNA for the CDR3: TGTGCCAGCAGCTGCGACCTGGGCGGCCTGGAGCAGTTCTTC.

On this clonotype: One end of the junction varies from germline; a read error may be responsible. The J gene is TRBJ2-7, the V gene TRBV20-1; TRBD1 matches at 10 bases. Germline lookup yields CDR1 DFQATT and CDR2 SNEGSKA (reference sequence). The CDR3 spans 13 residues. The CDR3 protein is CSARDPLTGTGVF. The CDR3 nucleotides are TGCAGTGCTAGAGATCCACTAACCGGGACAGGGGTTTTC.

This clonotype was seen many times. This chain links TRBV7-2 with TRBJ2-3; D might be TRBD2 (5 bases). Trimming stripped 6 bases from V and 2 bases from J, with 9 bases between. Germline V gene data show CDR1 as SGHTA and CDR2 as FQGNSA. This CDR3 comprises 13 residues. CDR3 residues: CASSGGFTDTQYF. In DNA form, the CDR3 reads TGTGCCAGCAGTGGCGGGTTCACAGATACGCAGTATTTT.

V and J are TRBV6-2 or TRBV6-3 and TRBJ2-3, with TRBD2 as a possible D gene (5 bases). This CDR3 region has 16 residues. Trimming removed 5 bases at V and 8 bases at J, with 23 bases between. Germline CDR1 reads MNHEY; CDR2 reads SVGEGT. The DNA for the CDR3 is TGTGCCAGCAGTCCTCCCGAAGCTAGCCCAGGTAGTACGCAGTATTTT. It yields the protein CASSPPEASPGSTQYF.

This clonotype was observed a handful of times. The genes are TRBV10-3 and TRBJ2-1; D remains unclear. CDR1 ENHRY and CDR2 SYGVKD come from the germline V gene. The CDR3 runs 14 residues. V was shortened by 3 bases and J by 0 bases, with 6 bases between the two germline ends. The CDR3 spells CAISEQSSYNEQFF. CDR3 coding DNA: TGTGCCATCAGTGAACAAAGCTCCTACAATGAGCAGTTCTTC.

V usage is TRBV29-1 and J usage is TRBJ1-1; D is perhaps TRBD1 (6 bases). The CDR3 is 10 residues long. Germline V gives CDR1 SQVTM, CDR2 ANQGSEA. V lost 7 bases and J lost 6, with 9 bases in between. CDR3 amino acids: CSGGAAEAFF. The CDR3 nucleotides read TGCAGCGGGGGGGCGGCTGAAGCTTTCTTT.

This clonotype turned up a few times. This chain joins TRBV10-3 and TRBJ2-3; unclear D gene. V was trimmed by 2 bases and J by 3 bases, leaving 12 bases between them. Germline V CDR1 and CDR2: ENHRY, SYGVKD. The CDR3 consists of 15 residues. As DNA, the CDR3 is TGTGCCATCAGTGAGCCGACCTGGGTAACAGATACGCAGTATTTT. Translated, it gives CAISEPTWVTDTQYF.